Included here is one T cell receptor (beta chain) sequence, with context. Its matching antigen is unknown. Every donor was a healthy person donating bone marrow. Amplification used 60 Vbeta primers and 13 Jbeta primers. Measured with immunoSEQ multiplex PCR; TCRdb has only the in-frame clones, and not every one. The sample contains approximately 92,000 clones, roughly 80% of which appear only once. The germline gives CDR1 SGHVS, CDR2 FQNEAQ. CDR3 size: 14 residues. Trimming removed 5 bases from V and 5 bases from J; junction bases left unmatched: 6. The data originate from a study of cytomegalovirus exposure and HLA in healthy donors. Study-level findings and limits: TCR beta sequences numbering around 15,000 were associated with HLA alleles at 0.05 false discovery rate in a later analysis. In a later analysis, DRB1 alleles had the most associated TCRs; HLA-C alleles the fewest. A later analysis reportedly found fewer N-insertions in an Asian-associated ancestry cluster than the roughly 680-donor mean.

The chain links TRBV7-8 to TRBJ1-5; the match to TRBD1 covers 7 bases. This receptor was taken from a girl aged 2 to 9 in good health and CMV-seropositive. The sequenced sample was PBMCs. CDR3 bases: TGTGCCAGCAGCCCCGGGACAGCCCATCAGCCCCAGCATTTT. It is translated as CASSPGTAHQPQHF.